This TCR beta chain stems from a study of identical twins. Germline V gene sequence: CDR1 SGHRS, CDR2 YFSETQ. This CDR3 region has 14 residues. V gave up 3 bases and J gave up 5 bases; unmatched junction bases: 4. This clonotype was picked up a small number of times. A single record per CDR3 protein comes from TCRdb applying MiXCR to the 5' RACE reads. The data hold 1,800,000 or so distinct CDR3 sequences, with 32% observed a single time. The source of this sequence is a newborn girl in good health. Source material: cord blood. The gene calls are TRBV5-1 and TRBJ2-4; 8 positions match TRBD1. The CDR3 DNA is TGCGCCAGCAGCTCGGGACAGGCAGAAAACATTCAGTACTTC. Translation: CASSSGQAENIQYF.